The clone carrying this T cell receptor beta chain was detected a few times. Its specificity is not known. These data belong to a study of CD8 T cells in ankylosing spondylitis. Study-wide points: CD8+ disease-linked clones were present at relatively low frequencies in blood. It appeared that ankylosing spondylitis blood was characterized by a TCR beta motif of about eight highly homologous variants. There were earlier reports of some motif variants in reactive arthritis synovial fluid and blood. Reportedly, disease-linked clones are significantly enriched in ankylosing spondylitis patients' matched synovial fluid.

Trimming cost V 5 bases and J 0 bases; bases outside gene matches: 11. The CDR3 runs 17 residues. Germline V CDR1 and CDR2: DFQATT, SNEGSKA (reference sequence). Using its own MiXCR run on the 5' RACE reads, TCRdb lists one record per CDR3 protein. Altogether 200,000 to 300,000 distinct CDR3 sequences are present, over 9.5% being singletons, with the ten largest covering 2.6%. The specimen sequenced was blood, either unsorted or a sorted T cell fraction (not recorded which). The chain combines TRBV20-1 with TRBJ2-3; 10 nucleotides agree with TRBD2. This receptor was obtained from a male donor with ankylosing spondylitis or in good health (not recorded which). The CDR3 is CSAGDPGLAPSTDTQYF. CDR3 in DNA: TGCAGTGCTGGCGATCCGGGACTAGCGCCGAGCACAGATACGCAGTATTTT.